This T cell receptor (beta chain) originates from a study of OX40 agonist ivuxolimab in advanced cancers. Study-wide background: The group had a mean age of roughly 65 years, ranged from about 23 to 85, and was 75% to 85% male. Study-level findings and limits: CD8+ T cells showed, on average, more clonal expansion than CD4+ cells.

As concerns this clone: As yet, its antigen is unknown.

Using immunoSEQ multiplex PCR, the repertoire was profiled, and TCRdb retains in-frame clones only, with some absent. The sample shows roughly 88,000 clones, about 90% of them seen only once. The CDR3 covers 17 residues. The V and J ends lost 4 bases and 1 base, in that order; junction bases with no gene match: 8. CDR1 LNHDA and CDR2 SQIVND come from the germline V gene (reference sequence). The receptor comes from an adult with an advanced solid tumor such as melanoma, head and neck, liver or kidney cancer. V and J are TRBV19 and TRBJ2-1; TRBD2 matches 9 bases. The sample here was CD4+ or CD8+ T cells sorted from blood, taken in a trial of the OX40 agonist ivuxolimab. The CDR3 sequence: CASSKAGGLQSYNEQFF. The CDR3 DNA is TGTGCCAGTAGTAAAGCGGGAGGACTTCAGTCCTACAATGAGCAGTTCTTC.